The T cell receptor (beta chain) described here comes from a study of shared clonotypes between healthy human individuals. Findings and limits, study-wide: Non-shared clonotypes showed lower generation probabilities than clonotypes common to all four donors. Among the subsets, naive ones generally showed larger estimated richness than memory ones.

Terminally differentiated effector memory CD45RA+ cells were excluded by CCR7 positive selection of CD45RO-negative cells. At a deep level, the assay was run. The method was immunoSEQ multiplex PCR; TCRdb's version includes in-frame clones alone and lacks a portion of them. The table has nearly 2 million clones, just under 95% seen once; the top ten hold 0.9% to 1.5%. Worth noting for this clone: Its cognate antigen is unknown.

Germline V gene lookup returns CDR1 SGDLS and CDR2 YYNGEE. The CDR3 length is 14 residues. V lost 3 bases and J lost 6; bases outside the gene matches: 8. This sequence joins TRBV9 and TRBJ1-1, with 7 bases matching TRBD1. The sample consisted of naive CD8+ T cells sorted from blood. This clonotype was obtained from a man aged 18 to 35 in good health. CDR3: CASSETGEQAEAFF. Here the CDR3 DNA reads TGTGCCAGCAGCGAAACAGGGGAACAGGCTGAAGCTTTCTTT.